The 15 T cell receptor beta chains listed next were all sequenced from one sample in a study of identical twins. TCRdb recomputed calls from the 5' RACE reads with MiXCR, one row per CDR3 protein. The profile shows around 960,000 distinct CDR3 sequences, more than 9% of them singletons. These same records also appear under a second study, on yellow fever vaccine responses in identical twins.

The material sequenced was PBMCs. The receptor source for this set is a woman aged 18 to 35 in good health.

This clonotype was counted a few times. The chain links TRBV25-1 to TRBJ2-1; 8 positions agree with TRBD2. The trim removed 4 bases at V and 5 bases at J, leaving 13 bases unmatched. This CDR3 has 17 residues. In germline, CDR1 is MGHDK, CDR2 SYGVNS. CDR3 sequence: CASSGFREGQSNNEQFF. CDR3 sequence (DNA): TGTGCCAGCAGTGGTTTCCGGGAGGGCCAGTCGAACAATGAGCAGTTCTTC.

This clonotype came up a few times. The chain couples TRBV28 to TRBJ1-1; 9 bases are shared with TRBD1. The CDR3 spans 14 residues. V was pared by 5 bases and J by 1 base, with 2 bases of the junction left unmatched. Germline values: CDR1 MDHEN, CDR2 SYDVKM. The CDR3 DNA follows: TGTGCCAGCAGTGGGACAGGGAGGAACACTGAAGCTTTCTTT. Translation gives CASSGTGRNTEAFF.

This clonotype was seen a handful of times. The chain is built from TRBV20-1 and TRBJ1-2; D uncertain. V gave up 3 bases and J gave up 8 bases, with 10 bases separating them. The CDR3 is made up of 11 amino acids. Germline V gene data show CDR1 as DFQATT and CDR2 as SNEGSKA (reference sequence). CDR3 DNA: TGCAGTGCTAGTGATGTTGGGGGCTACACCTTC. The encoded protein is CSASDVGGYTF.

This clonotype has at least ten counts. The chain couples TRBV6-1 to TRBJ1-5; D may be TRBD1 (6 bases). This CDR3 region has 13 residues. V lost 5 bases and J 3 bases, leaving 8 bases between the germline ends. The V gene's germline CDR1 is MNHNS and CDR2 SASEGT. DNA of the CDR3: TGTGCCAGCAGTCGGACAGACAATCAGCCCCAGCATTTT. Amino acid sequence: CASSRTDNQPQHF.

The table lists this clonotype with a few counts. This rearrangement joins TRBV12-3 or TRBV12-4 to TRBJ1-2; maybe TRBD1 (5 bases). V was cut by 6 bases and J by 4 bases, with 9 bases left in between. The CDR3 sequence is 12 residues long. The CDR3 DNA sequence: TGTGCCAGCAGATTGACAGTCTATGGCTACACCTTC. It yields the protein CASRLTVYGYTF.

The V call is TRBV7-8, the J call TRBJ1-4; D gene ambiguous. CDR3 length equals 13 residues. Germline assignment: CDR1 SGHVS and CDR2 FQNEAQ. V gave up 5 bases and J gave up 10 bases, with 14 bases separating them. CDR3 protein: CASSPSGVGKLFF. The CDR3 DNA is TGTGCCAGCAGCCCGTCTGGGGTGGGAAAACTGTTTTTT.

This clonotype turned up a few times. The genes are TRBV11-2 and TRBJ2-5, with D unresolved. The CDR3 extends over 16 amino acids. The germline V gene has CDR1 SGHAT and CDR2 FQNNGV. Trimming took 1 base from V and 0 from J, leaving 12 bases between them. The CDR3 DNA reads as TGTGCCAGCAGCTTAGCCTACCTAGGCAACCAAGAGACCCAGTACTTC. Its translation is CASSLAYLGNQETQYF.

This clonotype appeared a few times. This chain connects TRBV12-3 or TRBV12-4 to TRBJ2-3; 12 bases map to TRBD1. The CDR3 runs 16 residues. The V gene end was trimmed by 3 bases and the J gene end by 7 bases; junction bases not matched to a gene: 8. The CDR3 reads CASSFRDRGPSYTQYF. In nucleotides, the CDR3 is TGTGCCAGCAGTTTCCGGGACAGGGGGCCGTCGTATACGCAGTATTTT.

The rearrangement joins TRBV4-2 to TRBJ2-2; no firm D call. The V end was cut by 2 bases, the J end by 1 base, with 5 bases between. The CDR3 consists of 14 residues. Per germline, CDR1 LGHNA and CDR2 YNFKEQ. Here the CDR3 reads CASSQNWNTGELFF. The DNA of the CDR3 is TGTGCCAGCAGCCAAAATTGGAACACCGGGGAGCTGTTTTTT.

V and J are TRBV28 and TRBJ2-2; D possibly corresponds to TRBD2 (6 bases). In germline, CDR1 is MDHEN, CDR2 SYDVKM. V was cut by 5 bases and J by 6 bases, with 16 bases left in between. The CDR3 extends over 15 amino acids. CDR3 region: CASSVPGGIAGELFF. Here the CDR3 DNA reads TGTGCCAGCAGTGTTCCAGGAGGGATTGCCGGGGAGCTGTTTTTT.

The V gene is TRBV19, the J gene TRBJ1-6, with D hard to call. This CDR3 comprises 15 residues. Trimming shortened V by 3 bases and J by 3 bases, and 9 bases separated the two germline ends. In germline, CDR1 is LNHDA, CDR2 SQIVND (reference sequence). The CDR3 nucleotides read TGTGCCAGTAGTATGGCACAGTTCTATAATTCACCCCTCCACTTT. As protein: CASSMAQFYNSPLHF.

The chain joins TRBV2 to TRBJ1-1; D is unresolved. The CDR3 runs 14 residues. Per germline, CDR1 SNHLY and CDR2 FYNNEI. Trimming pared 6 bases from V and 4 bases from J, leaving 15 bases between. The CDR3 protein is CASRDPRLGTEAFF. The CDR3 DNA sequence: TGTGCCAGCAGGGACCCGAGACTCGGCACTGAAGCTTTCTTT. Full variable domain (missing parts from reference TRBV2 and TRBJ1-1): EPEVTQTPSHQVTQMGQEVILRCVPISNHLYFYWYRQILGQKVEFLVSFYNNEISEKSEIFDDQFSVERPDGSNFTLKIRSTKLEDSAMYFCASRDPRLGTEAFFGQGTRLTVV.

The V call is TRBV4-1, the J call TRBJ1-5; 7 nucleotides align to TRBD1. J gave up 4 bases and V 1 base, and 4 bases lay outside the gene matches. Germline CDR1 MGHRA, CDR2 YSYEKL. CDR3 length: 15 residues. The CDR3 here is CASSQGQGVNQPQHF. The DNA of the CDR3 is TGCGCCAGCAGCCAAGGACAGGGAGTAAATCAGCCCCAGCATTTT.

This clonotype was observed at least ten times. The CDR3 protein is CASSLAVDTQYF. CDR3 coding DNA: TGTGCCAGCAGCCTGGCGGTGGATACGCAGTATTTT. This chain connects TRBV7-8 to TRBJ2-3; D gene ambiguous. This CDR3 has 12 residues. V lost 5 bases, J lost 6 bases, and 9 bases lay in between. Germline CDR1 is SGHVS and CDR2 is FQNEAQ.

The chain joins TRBV18 to TRBJ2-2; 9 bases map to TRBD1. CDR1 and CDR2 from the germline V gene are KGHSH and LQKENI. Losses at the gene ends were 5 bases for V and 6 bases for J; bases not matched to a gene: 7. The CDR3 extends over 15 amino acids. CDR3 region: CASSTGTGPAGELFF. CDR3 DNA: TGTGCCAGCTCAACCGGGACAGGGCCTGCCGGGGAGCTGTTTTTT.